This TCR beta chain is drawn from a study of CXCR3-negative and CXCR3-positive naive CD8 T cells. In the case of this clonotype: Its antigen is unidentified.

In germline, CDR1 is ENHRY, CDR2 SYGVKD. The CDR3 extends over 16 amino acids. Overall study findings and caveats: CXCR3-positive naive cells carried more hydrophobic TRB CDR3s than CXCR3-negative ones. CD5 surface expression was similar among naive subsets, and TCR strength was estimated by inference from TRB CDR3 properties.

The TRB cDNA libraries were prepared by 5' RACE with UMI labels. From the 5' RACE reads, TCRdb lists one entry per CDR3 protein and no DNA. Its table lists 50,000 to 55,000 distinct CDR3 sequences. The source of this sequence is a human donor in good health. Some clones in this sample may be carry-over from other donors' samples. Sequencing input: naive CXCR3- CD8+ T cells from blood. Subset described: CD45RO-CCR7+CD27+CD95- naive CD8+ T cells lacking CXCR3 (TNR3-). The chain joins TRBV10-3 to TRBJ2-5; TCRdb lists TRBD1, though no DNA is available to test this call. The CDR3 sequence: CAISESWRGDSETQYF.